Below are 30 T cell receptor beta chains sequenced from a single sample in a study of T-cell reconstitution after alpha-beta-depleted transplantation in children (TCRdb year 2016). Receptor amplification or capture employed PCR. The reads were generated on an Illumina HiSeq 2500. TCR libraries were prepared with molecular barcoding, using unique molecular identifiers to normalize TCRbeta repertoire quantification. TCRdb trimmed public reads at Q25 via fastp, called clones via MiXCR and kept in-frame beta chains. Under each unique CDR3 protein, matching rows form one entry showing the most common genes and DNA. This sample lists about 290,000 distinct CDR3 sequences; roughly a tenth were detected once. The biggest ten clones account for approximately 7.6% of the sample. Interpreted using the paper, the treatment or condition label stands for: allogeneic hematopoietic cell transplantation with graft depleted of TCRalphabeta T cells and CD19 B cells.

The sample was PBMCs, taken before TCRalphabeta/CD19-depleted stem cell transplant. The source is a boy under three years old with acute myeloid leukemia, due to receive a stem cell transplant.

CDR3 residues: CASNRYDGSAEAFF. Here the CDR3 DNA reads TGTGCCAGCAACCGGTACGATGGGAGCGCTGAAGCTTTCTTT. V usage is TRBV9 and J usage is TRBJ1-1, with no clear D. Germline V gene data show CDR1 as SGDLS and CDR2 as YYNGEE. The CDR3 length is 14 residues. V was shortened by 6 bases and J by 6 bases, with 18 bases between the two germline ends.

The CDR3 loop is CASSLTGDPSDGYTF. The DNA for the CDR3 is TGTGCCAGCAGCTTGACAGGGGACCCCTCCGATGGCTACACCTTC. The rearrangement links TRBV7-6 to TRBJ1-2, with 8 bases identical to TRBD1. Losses at the gene ends were 3 bases for V and 6 bases for J; bases not matched to a gene: 9. The CDR3 runs 15 residues. The germline gives CDR1 SGHVS, CDR2 FNYEAQ. Supplemented by reference TRBV7-6 and TRBJ1-2, the full variable domain reads GAGVSQSPRYKVTKRGQDVALRCDPISGHVSLYWYRQALGQGPEFLTYFNYEAQQDKSGLPNDRFSAERPEGSISTLTIQRTEQRDSAMYRCASSLTGDPSDGYTFGSGTRLTVV.

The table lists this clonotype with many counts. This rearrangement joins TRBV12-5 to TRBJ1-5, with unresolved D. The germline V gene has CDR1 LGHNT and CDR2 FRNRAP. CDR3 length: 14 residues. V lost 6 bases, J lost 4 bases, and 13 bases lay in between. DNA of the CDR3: TGTGCTAGTGGACATAACTCCCCGAATCAGCCCCAGCATTTT. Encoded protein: CASGHNSPNQPQHF.

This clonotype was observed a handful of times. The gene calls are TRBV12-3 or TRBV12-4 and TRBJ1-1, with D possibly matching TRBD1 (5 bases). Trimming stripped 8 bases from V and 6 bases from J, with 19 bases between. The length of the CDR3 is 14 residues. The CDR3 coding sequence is TGTGCCAGCGCCCTCGGGGGGGGTGTGCCTGAAGCTTTCTTT. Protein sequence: CASALGGGVPEAFF.

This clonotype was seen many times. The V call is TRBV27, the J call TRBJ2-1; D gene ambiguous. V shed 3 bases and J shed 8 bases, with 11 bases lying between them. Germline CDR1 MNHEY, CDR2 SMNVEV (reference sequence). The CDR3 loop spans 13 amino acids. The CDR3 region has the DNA TGTGCCAGCAGTTTTCTAGTTGAAGATGAGCAGTTCTTC. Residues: CASSFLVEDEQFF.

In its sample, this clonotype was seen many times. As DNA, the CDR3 is TGTGCCAGCAGTGTTAGGGAAACTGAAGCTTTCTTT. This gives the protein CASSVRETEAFF. The V and J genes are TRBV2 and TRBJ1-1; D not certain. V was shortened by 4 bases and J by 5 bases, with 8 bases between the two germline ends. The CDR3 extends over 12 amino acids. In germline, CDR1 is SNHLY, CDR2 FYNNEI.

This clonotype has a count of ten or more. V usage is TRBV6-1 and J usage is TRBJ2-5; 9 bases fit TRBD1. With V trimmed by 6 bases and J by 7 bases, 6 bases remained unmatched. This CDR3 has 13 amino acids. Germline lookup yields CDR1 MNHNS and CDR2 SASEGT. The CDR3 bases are TGTGCCAGCAGCACAGGGGGCATGGGGACCCAGTACTTC. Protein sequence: CASSTGGMGTQYF.

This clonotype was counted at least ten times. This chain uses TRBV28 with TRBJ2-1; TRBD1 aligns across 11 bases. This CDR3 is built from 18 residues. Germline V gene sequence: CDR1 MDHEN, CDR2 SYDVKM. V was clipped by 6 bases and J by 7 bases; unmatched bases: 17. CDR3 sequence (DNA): TGTGCCAGCAGCCAACCGGGACAGGGGGGCGCATGGGTAAATGAGCAGTTCTTC. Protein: CASSQPGQGGAWVNEQFF.

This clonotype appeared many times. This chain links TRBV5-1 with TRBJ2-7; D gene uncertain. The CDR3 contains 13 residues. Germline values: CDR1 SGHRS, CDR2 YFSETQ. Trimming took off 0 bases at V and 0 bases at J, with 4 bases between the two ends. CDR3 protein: CASSLVPSYEQYF. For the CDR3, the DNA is TGCGCCAGCAGCTTGGTTCCCTCCTACGAGCAGTACTTC.

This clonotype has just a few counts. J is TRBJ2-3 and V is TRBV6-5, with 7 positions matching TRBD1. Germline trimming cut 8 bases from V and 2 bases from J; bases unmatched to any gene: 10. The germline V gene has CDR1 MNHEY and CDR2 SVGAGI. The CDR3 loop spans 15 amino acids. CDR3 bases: TGTGCCAGCTTCCCCGACAGGGCTTTCACAGATACGCAGTATTTT. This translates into CASFPDRAFTDTQYF.

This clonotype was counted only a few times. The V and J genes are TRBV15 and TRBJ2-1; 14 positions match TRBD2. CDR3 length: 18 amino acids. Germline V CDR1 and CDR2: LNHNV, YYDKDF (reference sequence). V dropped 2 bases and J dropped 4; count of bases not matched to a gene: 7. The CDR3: CATSRTGTSGSEYNEQFF. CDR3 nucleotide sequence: TGTGCCACCAGCAGAACCGGGACTAGCGGGAGCGAGTACAATGAGCAGTTCTTC.

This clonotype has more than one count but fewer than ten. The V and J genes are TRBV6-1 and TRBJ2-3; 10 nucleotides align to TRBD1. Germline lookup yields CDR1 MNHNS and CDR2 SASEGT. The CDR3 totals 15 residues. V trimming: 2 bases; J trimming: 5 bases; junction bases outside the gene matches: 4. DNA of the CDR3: TGTGCCAGCAGTGAACAGGACAGGGGGGGAGATACGCAGTATTTT. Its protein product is CASSEQDRGGDTQYF.

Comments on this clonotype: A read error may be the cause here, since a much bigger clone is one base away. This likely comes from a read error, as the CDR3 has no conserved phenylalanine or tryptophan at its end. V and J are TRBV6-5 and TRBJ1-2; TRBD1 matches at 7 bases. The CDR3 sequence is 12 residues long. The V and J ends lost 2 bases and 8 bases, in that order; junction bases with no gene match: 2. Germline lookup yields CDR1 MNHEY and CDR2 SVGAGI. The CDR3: CASSYDRAGYTS. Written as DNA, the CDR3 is TGTGCCAGCAGTTACGACAGGGCGGGCTACACCTCC.

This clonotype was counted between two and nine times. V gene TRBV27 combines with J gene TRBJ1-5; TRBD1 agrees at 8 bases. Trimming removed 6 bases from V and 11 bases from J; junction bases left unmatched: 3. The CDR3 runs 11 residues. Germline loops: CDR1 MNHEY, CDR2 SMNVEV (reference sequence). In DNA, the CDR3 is TGTGCCAGCAGCCAGGGACAGGCCCAGCATTTT. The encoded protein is CASSQGQAQHF.

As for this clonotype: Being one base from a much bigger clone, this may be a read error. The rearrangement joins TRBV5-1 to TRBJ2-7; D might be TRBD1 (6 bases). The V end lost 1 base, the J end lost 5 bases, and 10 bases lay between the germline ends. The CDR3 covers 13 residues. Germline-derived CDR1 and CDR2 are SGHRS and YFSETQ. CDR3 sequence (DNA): TGCGCCAGCAGCTTGCGACAGGACCACGAGCAGTACTTC. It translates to CASSLRQDHEQYF.

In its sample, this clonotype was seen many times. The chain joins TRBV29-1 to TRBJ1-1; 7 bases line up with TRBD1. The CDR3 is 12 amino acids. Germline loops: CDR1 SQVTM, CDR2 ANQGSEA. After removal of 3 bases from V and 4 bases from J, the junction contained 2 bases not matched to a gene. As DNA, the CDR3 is TGCAGCGTTGACAGGGGGAGCACTGAAGCTTTCTTT. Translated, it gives CSVDRGSTEAFF.

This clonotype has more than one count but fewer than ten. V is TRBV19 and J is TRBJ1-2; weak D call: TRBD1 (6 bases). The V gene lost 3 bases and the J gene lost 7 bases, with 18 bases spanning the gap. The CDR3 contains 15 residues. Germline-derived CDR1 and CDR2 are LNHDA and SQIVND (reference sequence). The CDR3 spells CASSINTGTEAGYTF. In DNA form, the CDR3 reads TGTGCCAGTAGTATTAACACAGGGACGGAGGCTGGCTACACCTTC.

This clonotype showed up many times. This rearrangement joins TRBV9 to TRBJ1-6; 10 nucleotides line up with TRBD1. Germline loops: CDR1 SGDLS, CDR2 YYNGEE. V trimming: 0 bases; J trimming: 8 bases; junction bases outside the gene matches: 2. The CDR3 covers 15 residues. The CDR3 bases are TGTGCCAGCAGCGTAGAAGACAGGGGGCATTCACCCCTCCACTTT. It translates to CASSVEDRGHSPLHF.

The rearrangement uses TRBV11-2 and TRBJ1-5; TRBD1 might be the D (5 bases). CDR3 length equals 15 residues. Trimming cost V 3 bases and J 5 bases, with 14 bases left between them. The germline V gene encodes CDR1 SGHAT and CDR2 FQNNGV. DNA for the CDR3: TGTGCCAGCAGCTTCGGACATGTAATTGATCAGCCCCAGCATTTT. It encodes CASSFGHVIDQPQHF.

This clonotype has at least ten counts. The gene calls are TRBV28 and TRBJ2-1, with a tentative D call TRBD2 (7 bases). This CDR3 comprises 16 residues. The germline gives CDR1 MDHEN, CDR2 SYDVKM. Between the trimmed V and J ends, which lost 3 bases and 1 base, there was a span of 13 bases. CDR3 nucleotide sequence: TGTGCCAGCAGTTTTGTGGCGGGGGCTTCCTACAATGAGCAGTTCTTC. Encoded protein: CASSFVAGASYNEQFF.

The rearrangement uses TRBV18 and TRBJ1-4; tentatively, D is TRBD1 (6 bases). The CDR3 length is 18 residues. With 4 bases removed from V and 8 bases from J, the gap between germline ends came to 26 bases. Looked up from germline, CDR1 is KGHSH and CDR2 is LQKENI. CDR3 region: CASSHRTEEEVLGEKLFF. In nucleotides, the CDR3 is TGTGCCAGCTCACACCGGACAGAGGAAGAGGTTCTCGGCGAAAAACTGTTTTTT.

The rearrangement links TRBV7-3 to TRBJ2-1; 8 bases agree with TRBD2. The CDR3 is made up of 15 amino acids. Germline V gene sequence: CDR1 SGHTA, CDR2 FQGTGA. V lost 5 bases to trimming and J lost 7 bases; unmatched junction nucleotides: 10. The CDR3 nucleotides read TGTGCCAGCAGCCGAACTAGCGGAGTGGGTAATGAGCAGTTCTTC. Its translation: CASSRTSGVGNEQFF.

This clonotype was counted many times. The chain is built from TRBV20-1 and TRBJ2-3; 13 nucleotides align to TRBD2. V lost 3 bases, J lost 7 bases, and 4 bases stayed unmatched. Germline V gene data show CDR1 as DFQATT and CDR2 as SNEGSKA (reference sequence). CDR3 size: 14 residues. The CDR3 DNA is TGCAGTGCTAGGACTAGCGGGGGGCGTCATACGCAGTATTTT. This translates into CSARTSGGRHTQYF.

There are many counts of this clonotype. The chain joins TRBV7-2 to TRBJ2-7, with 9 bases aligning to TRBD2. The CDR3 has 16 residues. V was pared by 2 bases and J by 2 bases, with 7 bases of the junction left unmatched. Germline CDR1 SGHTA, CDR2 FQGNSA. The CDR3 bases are TGTGCCAGCAGCTTAATTCGGGCGGGAGGGCCCTACGAGCAGTACTTC. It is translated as CASSLIRAGGPYEQYF.

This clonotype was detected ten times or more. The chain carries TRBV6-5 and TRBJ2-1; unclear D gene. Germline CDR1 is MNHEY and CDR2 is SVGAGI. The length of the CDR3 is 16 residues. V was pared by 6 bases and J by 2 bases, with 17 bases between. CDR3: CASSLLARTAYNEQFF. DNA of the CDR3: TGTGCCAGCAGCTTACTCGCTCGTACAGCCTACAATGAGCAGTTCTTC.

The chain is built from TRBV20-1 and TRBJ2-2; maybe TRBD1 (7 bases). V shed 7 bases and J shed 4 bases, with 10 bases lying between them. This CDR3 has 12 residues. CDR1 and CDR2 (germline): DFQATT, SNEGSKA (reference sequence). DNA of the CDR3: TGCAGTGGACAGGGAGGCACCGGGGAGCTGTTTTTT. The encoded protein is CSGQGGTGELFF.

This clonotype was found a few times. The CDR3 sequence is CASRVDPRVDQPQHF. The CDR3 region has the DNA TGTGCCAGTAGAGTAGATCCCAGGGTTGACCAGCCCCAGCATTTT. The chain is built from TRBV19 and TRBJ1-5, with TRBD1 as a possible D gene (5 bases). Looked up from germline, CDR1 is LNHDA and CDR2 is SQIVND (reference sequence). V lost 6 bases to trimming and J lost 7 bases, with 19 bases between them. This CDR3 comprises 15 residues. The whole variable domain, remainder taken from reference TRBV19 and TRBJ1-5, is DGGITQSPKYLFRKEGQNVTLSCEQNLNHDAMYWYRQDPGQGLRLIYYSQIVNDFQKGDIAEGYSVSREKKESFPLTVTSAQKNPTAFYLCASRVDPRVDQPQHFGDGTRLSIL.

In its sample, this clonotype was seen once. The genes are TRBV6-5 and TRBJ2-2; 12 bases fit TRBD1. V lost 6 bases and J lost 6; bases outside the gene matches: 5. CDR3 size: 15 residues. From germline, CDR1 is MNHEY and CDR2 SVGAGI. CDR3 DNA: TGTGCCAGCAGAACCCGGGACAGGGGGCCCGGGGAGCTGTTTTTT. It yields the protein CASRTRDRGPGELFF.

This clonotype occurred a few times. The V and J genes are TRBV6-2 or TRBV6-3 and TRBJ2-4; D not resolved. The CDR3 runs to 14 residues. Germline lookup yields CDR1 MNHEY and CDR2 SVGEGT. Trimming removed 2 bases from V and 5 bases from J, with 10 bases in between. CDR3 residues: CASSYKRLENIQYF. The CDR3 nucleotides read TGTGCCAGCAGTTACAAAAGGCTAGAAAACATTCAGTACTTC.

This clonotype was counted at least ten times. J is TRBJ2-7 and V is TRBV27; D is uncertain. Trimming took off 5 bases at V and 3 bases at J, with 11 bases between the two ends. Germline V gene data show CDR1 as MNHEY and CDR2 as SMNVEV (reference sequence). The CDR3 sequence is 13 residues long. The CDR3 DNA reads TGTGCCAGCAGTCTCGACTCGAACTACGAGCAGTACTTC. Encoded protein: CASSLDSNYEQYF.